Following are 29 T cell receptor beta chains from one sample sequenced in a study of CD8+ T cells in alopecia areata. Investigators isolated RNA and reverse transcribed it into cDNA to act as the sequencing template. TCRdb's table, derived via immunoSEQ multiplex PCR, lists solely in-frame clones and lacks some. The data show under 300,000 clones, roughly 69% seen once. The specimen comprised CD4+ T cells sorted from blood, sampled at week 0. Source of these receptors: a human donor with alopecia areata.

The chain links TRBV6-5 to TRBJ1-6, with D uncertain. The CDR3 contains 15 residues. Trimming removed 5 bases from V and 10 bases from J, with 18 bases in between. Germline lookup yields CDR1 MNHEY and CDR2 SVGAGI. This CDR3 reads CASSMGEGAGSPLHF. Here the CDR3 DNA reads TGTGCCAGCAGTATGGGAGAGGGCGCCGGGTCACCCCTCCACTTT.

The J gene is TRBJ2-5, the V gene TRBV10-3; tentatively, D is TRBD1 (5 bases). CDR1 is ENHRY, CDR2 SYGVKD, per germline. CDR3 size: 12 residues. V dropped 4 bases and J dropped 3 bases, with 6 bases sitting between them. The CDR3 loop is CAISVREETQYF. The CDR3 region has the DNA TGTGCCATCAGTGTCAGGGAAGAGACCCAGTACTTC.

The chain couples TRBV4-1 to TRBJ2-1; TRBD1 might be the D (6 bases). Germline assignment: CDR1 MGHRA and CDR2 YSYEKL. The CDR3 is 13 amino acids. V was trimmed by 1 base and J by 12 bases, leaving 13 bases between them. The CDR3 DNA is TGCGCCAGCAGCCAAGCTGGACAGCATGGGCAGTTCTTC. It specifies CASSQAGQHGQFF.

The gene calls are TRBV6-6 and TRBJ2-7; D may correspond to TRBD1 or TRBD2 (5 bases each). V was clipped by 10 bases and J by 4 bases, with 17 bases between them. Per the germline V gene, CDR1 is MNHNY and CDR2 is SVGAGI (reference sequence). The CDR3 extends over 13 amino acids. CDR3 in DNA: TGTGCCACTTCTTGGGGGAGTCAATACGAGCAGTACTTC. As protein: CATSWGSQYEQYF.

This clone was seen a single time. The rearrangement joins TRBV7-3 to TRBJ2-2; possible D gene TRBD2, 6 bases. Trimming cost V 1 base and J 0 bases, with 9 bases left between them. This CDR3 contains 16 residues. The germline V gene encodes CDR1 SGHTA and CDR2 FQGTGA. Here the CDR3 DNA reads TGTGCCAGCAGCTTAATCGGGGGACCGAACACCGGGGAGCTGTTTTTT. Translating gives CASSLIGGPNTGELFF.

The chain uses TRBV4-1 and TRBJ1-1; D unresolved. Germline V gene lookup returns CDR1 MGHRA and CDR2 YSYEKL. The CDR3 sequence is 13 residues long. The germline V and J ends were trimmed by 3 bases and 3 bases, with 8 bases remaining between them. The CDR3 reads CASSQGADTEAFF. The CDR3 region has the DNA TGCGCCAGCAGCCAGGGTGCGGACACTGAAGCTTTCTTT.

The genes are TRBV7-2 and TRBJ2-7; TRBD1 might be the D (6 bases). There are 15 residues in the CDR3. Germline V gene sequence: CDR1 SGHTA, CDR2 FQGNSA. Trimming cost V 5 bases and J 3 bases, with 17 bases left between them. The CDR3 bases are TGTGCCAGCAGCCCAAACCAACCAGGGGTCTACGAGCAGTACTTC. Amino acids: CASSPNQPGVYEQYF.

This sequence joins TRBV5-6 and TRBJ1-2; D remains unclear. In germline, CDR1 is SGHDT, CDR2 YYEEEE. Trimming left V 1 base short and J 1 base short, with 5 bases between. This CDR3 is 13 amino acids long. For the CDR3, the DNA is TGTGCCAGCAGCTTGTCCGTTAACTATGGCTACACCTTC. Translated: CASSLSVNYGYTF.

The chain uses TRBV5-1 and TRBJ2-7; D gene uncertain. The V gene lost 5 bases and the J gene lost 6 bases, with 9 bases spanning the gap. Germline V gene sequence: CDR1 SGHRS, CDR2 YFSETQ. The CDR3 runs 11 residues. This CDR3 reads CASSDLSEQYF. CDR3 DNA sequence: TGCGCCAGCAGTGACTTGTCCGAGCAGTACTTC.

The V and J genes are TRBV11-2 and TRBJ2-7; maybe TRBD1 (6 bases). V was clipped by 6 bases and J by 12 bases, with 18 bases between them. The length of the CDR3 is 12 residues. Germline V gene lookup returns CDR1 SGHAT and CDR2 FQNNGV. The CDR3 DNA is TGTGCCAGCAGTGAACAGGGCCATCAGGTGTACTTC. This gives the protein CASSEQGHQVYF.

The count of this clone is one. This chain connects TRBV4-3 to TRBJ2-3; D gene uncertain. CDR1 and CDR2 from the germline V gene are LGHNA and YSLEER. This CDR3 comprises 14 residues. V lost 1 base and J 2 bases, leaving 7 bases between the germline ends. CDR3 in DNA: TGCGCCAGCAGCCAAGCCCCCAACACAGATACGCAGTATTTT. It codes for CASSQAPNTDTQYF.

This clone was seen a few times. V is TRBV19 and J is TRBJ2-5; D remains ambiguous. The CDR3 is 14 amino acids. The germline V gene encodes CDR1 LNHDA and CDR2 SQIVND (reference sequence). Trimming pared 6 bases from V and 5 bases from J, leaving 16 bases between. CDR3 in DNA: TGTGCCAGTAGCATTGGACCTACGTGGGAGACCCAGTACTTC. This codes for CASSIGPTWETQYF.

This clone was counted a single time. This rearrangement joins TRBV5-1 to TRBJ1-2; 8 bases align to TRBD1. V dropped 0 bases and J dropped 1; count of bases not matched to a gene: 2. Germline-derived CDR1 and CDR2 are SGHRS and YFSETQ. The CDR3 length is 15 residues. The DNA of the CDR3 is TGCGCCAGCAGCTTGGCGACAGGGGTTAACTATGGCTACACCTTC. Its protein product is CASSLATGVNYGYTF.

This clone was seen a handful of times. The V and J genes are TRBV7-2 and TRBJ2-7; 14 bases map to TRBD2. V lost 3 bases, J lost 3 bases, and 10 bases stayed unmatched. The CDR3 extends over 18 amino acids. The V gene's germline CDR1 is SGHTA and CDR2 FQGNSA. CDR3 sequence (DNA): TGTGCCAGCAGCTTTACCCACCGGACTAGCGGGGGGTTCTACGAGCAGTACTTC. Residues: CASSFTHRTSGGFYEQYF.

V gene TRBV9 combines with J gene TRBJ2-2; 11 nucleotides align to TRBD2. CDR1 is SGDLS, CDR2 YYNGEE, per germline. Losses at the gene ends were 4 bases for V and 5 bases for J; bases not matched to a gene: 10. The CDR3 extends over 17 amino acids. The CDR3 DNA reads as TGTGCCAGCAGCCAATCACTGACTAGCGGGGCGACCGGGGAGCTGTTTTTT. This codes for CASSQSLTSGATGELFF.

This clone was recorded a few times. This chain uses TRBV29-1 with TRBJ1-4; unclear D gene. The CDR3 extends over 14 amino acids. Between the trimmed V and J ends, which lost 1 base and 0 bases, there was a span of 6 bases. Germline V gene lookup returns CDR1 SQVTM and CDR2 ANQGSEA. The CDR3 DNA sequence: TGCAGCGTTGAAGGGTCCGCAACTAATGAAAAACTGTTTTTT. Its protein product is CSVEGSATNEKLFF.

The chain links TRBV10-3 to TRBJ2-5; D possibly corresponds to TRBD1 (5 bases). Between the trimmed V and J ends, which lost 4 bases and 5 bases, there was a span of 17 bases. Per germline, CDR1 ENHRY and CDR2 SYGVKD. CDR3 length: 15 amino acids. Here the CDR3 DNA reads TGTGCCATCAGTGGTACAGGTGACCTTAGGGAGACCCAGTACTTC. It codes for CAISGTGDLRETQYF.

This clone has more than one count but fewer than ten. The chain has TRBV6-6 and TRBJ2-7, with TRBD2 as a possible D gene (6 bases). Germline V lookup: CDR1 MNHNY, CDR2 SVGAGI (reference sequence). The CDR3 runs to 14 residues. V was shortened by 2 bases and J by 4 bases, with 12 bases between the two germline ends. The CDR3: CASSYLGGLYEQYF. In nucleotides, the CDR3 is TGTGCCAGCAGTTACCTGGGGGGTCTGTACGAGCAGTACTTC.

The sample holds a few counts of this clone. This rearrangement joins TRBV12-5 to TRBJ1-1; D uncertain. V was trimmed by 10 bases and J by 11 bases, leaving 17 bases between them. This CDR3 comprises 11 residues. In germline, CDR1 is LGHNT, CDR2 FRNRAP. The CDR3 loop is CATSEWDSAFF. The CDR3 DNA sequence: TGTGCTACCTCCGAGTGGGATTCGGCTTTCTTT.

This rearrangement joins TRBV5-1 to TRBJ1-2; 11 bases align to TRBD1. The germline CDR1 and CDR2 sequences are SGHRS and YFSETQ. The CDR3 is 16 amino acids. V was pared by 0 bases and J by 4 bases, with 5 bases of the junction left unmatched. CDR3 residues: CASSLVGQGAIYGYTF. In DNA, the CDR3 is TGCGCCAGCAGCTTGGTAGGACAGGGGGCGATCTATGGCTACACCTTC.

This clone showed up just a few times. CDR3 loop: CSAPLRNTIYF. CDR3 sequence (DNA): TGCAGTGCTCCCCTCAGGAACACCATATATTTT. The genes are TRBV20-1 and TRBJ1-3; unclear D gene. Germline values: CDR1 DFQATT, CDR2 SNEGSKA (reference sequence). The CDR3 runs to 11 residues. The germline V and J ends were trimmed by 5 bases and 7 bases, with 9 bases remaining between them.

In its sample, this clone was seen a few times. The V and J genes are TRBV10-3 and TRBJ2-5; a possible D gene is TRBD1 (6 bases). Germline lookup yields CDR1 ENHRY and CDR2 SYGVKD. The germline V and J ends were trimmed by 3 bases and 4 bases, with 9 bases remaining between them. The CDR3 contains 13 residues. CDR3 amino acids: CAISDTGRETQYF. The CDR3 DNA sequence: TGTGCCATCAGTGACACAGGGAGAGAGACCCAGTACTTC.

V is TRBV30 and J is TRBJ1-1, with D unclear. The CDR3 totals 11 residues. The germline gives CDR1 GTSNPN, CDR2 SVGIG (reference sequence). Trimming stripped 8 bases from V and 4 bases from J, with 11 bases between. CDR3 in amino acids: CAESRSTEAFF. CDR3 DNA sequence: TGTGCCGAAAGTAGAAGCACTGAAGCTTTCTTT. The full variable domain, completed using reference TRBV30 and TRBJ1-1, is SQTIHQWPATLVQPVGSPLSLECTVEGTSNPNLYWYRQAAGRGLQLLFYSVGIGQISSEVPQNLSASRPQDRQFILSSKKLLLSDSGFYLCAESRSTEAFFGQGTRLTVV.

Many counts were recorded for this clone. The chain couples TRBV12-5 to TRBJ2-2; the match to TRBD2 covers 8 bases. Per the germline V gene, CDR1 is LGHNT and CDR2 is FRNRAP. The CDR3 extends over 15 amino acids. J gave up 1 base and V 5 bases, and 3 bases lay outside the gene matches. CDR3 region: CASGPSGWNTGELFF. The CDR3 DNA reads as TGTGCTAGTGGTCCTAGCGGGTGGAACACCGGGGAGCTGTTTTTT.

This chain uses TRBV19 with TRBJ1-2; perhaps TRBD1 as D (5 bases). This CDR3 has 14 residues. Trimming removed 3 bases from V and 3 bases from J, with 11 bases in between. Germline assignment: CDR1 LNHDA and CDR2 SQIVND (reference sequence). The CDR3 coding sequence is TGTGCCAGTAGTATCGTCCAGGGCGACTATGGCTACACCTTC. Protein: CASSIVQGDYGYTF. Full variable domain (remainder filled in from reference TRBV19 and TRBJ1-2): DGGITQSPKYLFRKEGQNVTLSCEQNLNHDAMYWYRQDPGQGLRLIYYSQIVNDFQKGDIAEGYSVSREKKESFPLTVTSAQKNPTAFYLCASSIVQGDYGYTFGSGTRLTVV.

The J gene is TRBJ2-2, the V gene TRBV7-9; 11 nucleotides line up with TRBD1. The CDR3 length is 16 residues. Per germline, CDR1 SEHNR and CDR2 FQNEAQ (reference sequence). The V segment lost 6 bases and the J segment 6 bases; nucleotides outside the gene matches: 9. The CDR3 DNA reads TGTGCCAGCAGTCCCTGGACAGGGGGCGCGTCCGGGGAGCTGTTTTTT. This encodes CASSPWTGGASGELFF.

The chain uses TRBV27 and TRBJ1-5; D ambiguous. Germline CDR1 is MNHEY and CDR2 is SMNVEV (reference sequence). Deletions cut 2 bases from V and 14 bases from J, with 16 bases between. The CDR3 extends over 13 amino acids. The CDR3 here is CASSLSGFTVEHF. The CDR3 DNA follows: TGTGCCAGCAGTTTAAGCGGGTTTACCGTCGAGCATTTT.

The gene calls are TRBV2 and TRBJ2-3; TRBD1 matches 9 bases. J lost 5 bases, V lost 6 bases, and 6 bases had no gene match. Germline V gene sequence: CDR1 SNHLY, CDR2 FYNNEI. This CDR3 contains 14 residues. This CDR3 reads CASSLQGAKDTQYF. CDR3 nucleotides: TGTGCCAGCAGCTTACAGGGGGCGAAAGATACGCAGTATTTT.

In its sample, this clone was seen once. V is TRBV29-1 and J is TRBJ2-7; 8 bases are shared with TRBD1. V shed 6 bases and J 0 bases; nucleotides not matched to a gene: 7. The CDR3 length is 14 residues. Germline CDR1 reads SQVTM; CDR2 reads ANQGSEA. DNA for the CDR3: TGCAGCGTCTCCGGGACAGGAGGCTCCTACGAGCAGTACTTC. This translates into CSVSGTGGSYEQYF.